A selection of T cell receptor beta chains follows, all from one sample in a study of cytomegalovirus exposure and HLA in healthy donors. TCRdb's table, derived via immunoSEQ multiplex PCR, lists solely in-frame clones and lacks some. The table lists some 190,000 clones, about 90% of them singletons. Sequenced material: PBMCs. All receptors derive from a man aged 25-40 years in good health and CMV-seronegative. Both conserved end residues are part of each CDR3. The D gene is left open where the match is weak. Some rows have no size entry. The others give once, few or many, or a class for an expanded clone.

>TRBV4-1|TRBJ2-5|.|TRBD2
CASSQNPGLAVQETQYF
TGCGCCAGCAGCCAGAATCCGGGACTAGCGGTCCAAGAGACCCAGTACTTC
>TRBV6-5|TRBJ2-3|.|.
CASTSTDTQYF
TGTGCCAGCACTAGCACAGATACGCAGTATTTT
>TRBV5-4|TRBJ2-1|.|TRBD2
CASSLGGASGGVGEQFF
TGTGCCAGCAGCTTGGGTGGCGCTAGCGGGGGGGTAGGTGAGCAGTTCTTC
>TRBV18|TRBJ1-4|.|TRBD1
CASSPPSGQEPEKLFF
TGTGCCAGCTCACCACCGTCCGGACAGGAGCCTGAAAAACTGTTTTTT
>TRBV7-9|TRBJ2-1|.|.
CASSLGSSSYNEQFF
TGTGCCAGCAGCTTAGGCTCTAGCTCCTACAATGAGCAGTTCTTC
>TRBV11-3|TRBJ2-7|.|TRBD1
CASSLAGGSYEQYF
TGTGCCAGCAGCTTGGCAGGGGGCTCCTACGAGCAGTACTTC
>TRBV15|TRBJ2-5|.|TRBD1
CATSSSGTGVRGTQYF
TGTGCCACCAGCAGCTCCGGGACAGGGGTCAGGGGGACCCAGTACTTC
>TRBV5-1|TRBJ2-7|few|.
CASSLGVVRISEQYF
TGCGCCAGCAGCTTGGGTGTTGTGAGGATCTCCGAGCAGTACTTC
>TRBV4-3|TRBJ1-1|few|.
CASSQDVRVSEAFF
TGCGCCAGCAGCCAAGATGTGCGGGTTTCTGAAGCTTTCTTT
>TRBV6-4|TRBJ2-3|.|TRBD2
CASNGRSGGDVDTQYF
TGTGCCAGCAATGGTAGGAGCGGGGGGGATGTAGATACGCAGTATTTT
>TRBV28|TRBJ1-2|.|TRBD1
CASSLGDSNYGYTF
TGTGCCAGCAGTTTAGGGGACAGCAACTATGGCTACACCTTC
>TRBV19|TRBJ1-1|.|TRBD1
CASSTTGTEFEAFF
TGTGCCAGTAGTACAACCGGGACAGAATTCGAAGCTTTCTTT
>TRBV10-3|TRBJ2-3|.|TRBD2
CAISEMPSGGVTDTQYF
TGTGCCATCAGTGAGATGCCTAGCGGGGGGGTAACAGATACGCAGTATTTT
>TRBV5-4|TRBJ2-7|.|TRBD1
CASSLSTGNYEQYF
TGTGCCAGCAGCTTGTCGACAGGGAACTACGAGCAGTACTTC
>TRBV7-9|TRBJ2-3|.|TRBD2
CASSFWSGSSTDTQYF
TGTGCCAGCAGCTTTTGGAGCGGGAGCAGCACAGATACGCAGTATTTT
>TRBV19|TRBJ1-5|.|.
CASSRQGGVDQPQHF
TGTGCCAGTAGTCGGCAAGGGGGGGTCGATCAGCCCCAGCATTTT
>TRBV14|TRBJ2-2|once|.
CASSRGVNTGELFF
TGTGCCAGCAGCCGGGGGGTGAACACCGGGGAGCTGTTTTTT
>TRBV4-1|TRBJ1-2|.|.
CASSGHSYGYTF
TGCGCCAGCAGCGGGCACAGCTATGGCTACACCTTC
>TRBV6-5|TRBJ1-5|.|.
CASRVGVAQPQHF
TGTGCCAGCAGGGTAGGGGTGGCTCAGCCCCAGCATTTT
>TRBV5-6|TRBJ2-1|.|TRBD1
CASSLARGNEQFF
TGTGCCAGCAGCTTGGCCAGGGGGAATGAGCAGTTCTTC
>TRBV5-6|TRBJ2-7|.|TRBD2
CASSNYRTRDLFYEQYF
TGTGCCAGCAGCAATTACCGGACTAGGGACTTATTCTACGAGCAGTACTTC
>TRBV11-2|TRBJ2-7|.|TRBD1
CASSIQGAHEQYF
TGTGCCAGCAGCATACAGGGGGCCCACGAGCAGTACTTC
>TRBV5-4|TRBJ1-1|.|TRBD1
CASSLGSGTGGTEAFF
TGTGCCAGCAGCTTGGGATCTGGGACAGGGGGCACTGAAGCTTTCTTT
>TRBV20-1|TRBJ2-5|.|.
CSAQRQETQYF
TGCAGTGCTCAACGGCAAGAGACCCAGTACTTC
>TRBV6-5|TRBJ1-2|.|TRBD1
CASSKDRDDGYTF
TGTGCCAGCAGTAAAGACAGGGATGACGGCTACACCTTC
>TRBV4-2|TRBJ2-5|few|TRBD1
CASSASGTGGLLGETQYF
TGTGCCAGCAGCGCCAGCGGGACAGGGGGCCTTCTAGGGGAGACCCAGTACTTC
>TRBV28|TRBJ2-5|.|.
CASSAGPSQETQYF
TGTGCCAGCAGTGCTGGCCCCAGCCAAGAGACCCAGTACTTC
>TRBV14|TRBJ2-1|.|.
CASSQDPADEQFF
TGTGCCAGCAGCCAAGACCCCGCGGATGAGCAGTTCTTC
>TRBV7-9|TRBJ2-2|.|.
CASSLGSLELFF
TGTGCCAGCAGCTTAGGTTCCTTGGAGCTGTTTTTT
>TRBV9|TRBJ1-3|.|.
CASSVGQVGNTIYF
TGTGCCAGCAGCGTAGGTCAGGTCGGAAACACCATATATTTT
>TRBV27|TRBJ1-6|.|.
CASLLRVGNSPLHF
TGTGCCAGCCTCCTCCGGGTCGGTAATTCACCCCTCCACTTT
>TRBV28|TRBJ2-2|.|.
CASSFVSGELFF
TGTGCCAGCAGTTTTGTCTCCGGGGAGCTGTTTTTT
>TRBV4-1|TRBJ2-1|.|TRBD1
CASTGQLSSYNEQFF
TGCGCCAGCACGGGACAGCTTAGCTCCTACAATGAGCAGTTCTTC
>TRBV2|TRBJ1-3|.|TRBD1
CASRPGQAGRLYF
TGTGCCAGCCGTCCGGGACAGGCGGGACGTTTATATTTT
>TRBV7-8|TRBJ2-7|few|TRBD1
CASSPRTGFGYEQYF
TGTGCCAGCAGCCCAAGGACAGGATTCGGCTACGAGCAGTACTTC
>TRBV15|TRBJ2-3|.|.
CATSRRRESGTDTQYF
TGTGCCACCAGCAGACGCCGGGAGTCAGGGACAGATACGCAGTATTTT
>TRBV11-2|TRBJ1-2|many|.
CASSLLGGTLQGYTF
TGTGCCAGCAGCTTACTTGGGGGGACCCTGCAGGGCTACACCTTC
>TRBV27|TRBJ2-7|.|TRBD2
CASSLWARELSYEQYF
TGTGCCAGCAGTTTATGGGCGCGGGAGCTCTCCTACGAGCAGTACTTC
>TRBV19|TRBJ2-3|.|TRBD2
CASSSLIGSSGGTYTDTQYF
TGTGCCAGTAGTTCCCTCATAGGCTCCAGCGGGGGGACCTACACAGATACGCAGTATTTT
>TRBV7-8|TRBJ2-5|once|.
CASSSRGAPQETQYF
TGTGCCAGCAGCTCTCGGGGGGCCCCTCAAGAGACCCAGTACTTC
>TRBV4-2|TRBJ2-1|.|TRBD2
CASSQLAGDDNEQFF
TGTGCCAGCAGTCAACTAGCGGGGGACGACAATGAGCAGTTCTTC
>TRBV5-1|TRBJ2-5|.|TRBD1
CASSVWGQTQETQYF
TGCGCCAGCAGCGTTTGGGGACAGACTCAAGAGACCCAGTACTTC
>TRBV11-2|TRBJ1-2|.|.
CASSSLTGIGYTF
TGTGCCAGCAGCTCTTTAACAGGGATTGGCTACACCTTC
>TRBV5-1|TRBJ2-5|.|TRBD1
CASSPRTGPQETQYF
TGCGCCAGCAGCCCTCGGACAGGCCCGCAAGAGACCCAGTACTTC
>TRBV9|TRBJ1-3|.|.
CASSPHLSGNTIYF
TGTGCCAGCAGCCCGCACCTATCTGGAAACACCATATATTTT
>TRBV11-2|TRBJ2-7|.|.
CASSSQELHEQYF
TGTGCCAGCAGCTCTCAGGAACTCCACGAGCAGTACTTC
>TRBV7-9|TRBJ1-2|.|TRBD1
CASSSHRGRKGGYTF
TGTGCCAGCAGCTCGCACAGGGGGCGCAAGGGAGGCTACACCTTC
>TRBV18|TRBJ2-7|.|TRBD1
CASSPTRQGATYEQYF
TGTGCCAGCTCACCCACCCGACAGGGGGCGACCTACGAGCAGTACTTC
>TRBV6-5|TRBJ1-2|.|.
CASSNNGYTF
TGTGCCAGCAGTAATAATGGCTACACCTTC
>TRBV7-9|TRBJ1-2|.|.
CASSLNSQGYGYTF
TGTGCCAGCAGCTTAAACAGCCAAGGCTATGGCTACACCTTC
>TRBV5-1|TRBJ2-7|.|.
CASRRGWEQYF
TGCGCCAGCAGGCGAGGTTGGGAGCAGTACTTC
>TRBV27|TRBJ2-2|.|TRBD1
CASSLRGQGAALGGELFF
TGTGCCAGCAGTTTACGCGGACAGGGGGCCGCCCTCGGCGGGGAGCTGTTTTTT
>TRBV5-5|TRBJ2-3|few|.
CASSLSSTTDTQYF
TGTGCCAGCAGCTTGTCGTCTACCACAGATACGCAGTATTTT
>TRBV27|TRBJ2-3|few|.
CASTLSGRPRDTQYF
TGTGCCAGCACCTTGAGTGGCCGGCCTAGGGATACGCAGTATTTT
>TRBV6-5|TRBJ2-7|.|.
CASGRSGLHSYEQYF
TGTGCCAGCGGGAGAAGCGGGCTCCACTCCTACGAGCAGTACTTC
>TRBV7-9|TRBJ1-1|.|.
CSSSFRGGRETEAFF
TGTTCCAGCAGCTTTCGGGGTGGGAGGGAAACTGAAGCTTTCTTT
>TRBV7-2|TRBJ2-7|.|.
CASSFGRDYEQYF
TGTGCCAGCAGCTTTGGCAGGGACTACGAGCAGTACTTC
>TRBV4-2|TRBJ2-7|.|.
CASSQVGGGTYEQYF
TGTGCCAGCAGCCAAGTCGGGGGTGGGACCTACGAGCAGTACTTC
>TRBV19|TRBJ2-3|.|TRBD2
CASSGTTYGDTQYF
TGTGCCAGTAGTGGGACTACTTACGGGGATACGCAGTATTTT